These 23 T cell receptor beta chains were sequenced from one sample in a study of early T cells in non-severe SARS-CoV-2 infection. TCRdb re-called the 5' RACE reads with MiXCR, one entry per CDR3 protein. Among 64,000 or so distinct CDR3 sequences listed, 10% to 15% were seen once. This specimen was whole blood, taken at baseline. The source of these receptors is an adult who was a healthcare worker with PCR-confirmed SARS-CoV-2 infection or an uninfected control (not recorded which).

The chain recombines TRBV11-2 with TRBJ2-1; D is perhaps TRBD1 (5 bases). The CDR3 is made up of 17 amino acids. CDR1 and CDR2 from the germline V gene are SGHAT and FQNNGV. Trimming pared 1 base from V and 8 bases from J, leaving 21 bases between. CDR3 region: CASSLVTGHSLGDEQFF. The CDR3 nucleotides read TGTGCCAGCAGCTTAGTGACCGGACATTCCCTGGGCGATGAGCAGTTCTTC.

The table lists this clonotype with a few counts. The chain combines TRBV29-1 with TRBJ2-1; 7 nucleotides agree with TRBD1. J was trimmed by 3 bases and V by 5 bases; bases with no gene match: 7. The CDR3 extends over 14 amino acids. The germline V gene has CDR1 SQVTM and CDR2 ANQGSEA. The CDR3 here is CSVHRDSNYNEQFF. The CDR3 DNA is TGCAGCGTTCACAGGGACAGCAACTACAATGAGCAGTTCTTC.

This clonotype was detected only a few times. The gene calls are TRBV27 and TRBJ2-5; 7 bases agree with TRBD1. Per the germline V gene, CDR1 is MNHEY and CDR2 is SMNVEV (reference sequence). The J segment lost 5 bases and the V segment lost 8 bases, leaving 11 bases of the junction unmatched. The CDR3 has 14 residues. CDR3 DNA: TGTGCCAGCGCCACGACAGGGCTGGAGGAGACCCAGTACTTC. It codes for CASATTGLEETQYF.

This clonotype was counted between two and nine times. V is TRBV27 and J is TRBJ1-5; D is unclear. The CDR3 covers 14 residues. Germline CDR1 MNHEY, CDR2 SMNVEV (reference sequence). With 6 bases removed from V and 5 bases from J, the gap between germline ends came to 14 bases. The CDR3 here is CASRLTESYQPQHF. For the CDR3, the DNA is TGTGCCAGCAGACTCACGGAATCTTATCAGCCCCAGCATTTT.

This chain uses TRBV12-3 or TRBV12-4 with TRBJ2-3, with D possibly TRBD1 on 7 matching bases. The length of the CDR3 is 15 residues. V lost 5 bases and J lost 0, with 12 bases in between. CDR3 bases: TGTGCCAGCAGTAGAGCAGGGGGGAGCACAGATACGCAGTATTTT. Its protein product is CASSRAGGSTDTQYF.

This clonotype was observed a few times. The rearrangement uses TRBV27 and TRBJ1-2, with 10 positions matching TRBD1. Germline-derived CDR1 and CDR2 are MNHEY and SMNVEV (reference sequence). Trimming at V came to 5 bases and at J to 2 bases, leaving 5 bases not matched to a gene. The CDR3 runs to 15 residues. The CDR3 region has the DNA TGTGCCAGCAGTACTACGGACAGGGGGAACTATGGCTACACCTTC. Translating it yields CASSTTDRGNYGYTF.

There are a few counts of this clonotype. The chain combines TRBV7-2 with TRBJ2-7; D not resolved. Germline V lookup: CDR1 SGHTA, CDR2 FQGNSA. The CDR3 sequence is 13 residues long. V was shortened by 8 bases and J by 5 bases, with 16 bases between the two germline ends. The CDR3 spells CASAVRVAHEQYF. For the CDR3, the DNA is TGTGCCAGCGCCGTCCGGGTTGCCCACGAGCAGTACTTC.

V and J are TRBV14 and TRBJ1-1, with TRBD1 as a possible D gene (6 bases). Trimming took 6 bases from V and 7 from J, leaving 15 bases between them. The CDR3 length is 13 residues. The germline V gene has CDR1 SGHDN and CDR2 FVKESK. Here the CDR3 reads CASSPQGYGEAFF. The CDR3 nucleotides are TGTGCCAGCAGTCCACAGGGCTATGGTGAAGCTTTCTTT.

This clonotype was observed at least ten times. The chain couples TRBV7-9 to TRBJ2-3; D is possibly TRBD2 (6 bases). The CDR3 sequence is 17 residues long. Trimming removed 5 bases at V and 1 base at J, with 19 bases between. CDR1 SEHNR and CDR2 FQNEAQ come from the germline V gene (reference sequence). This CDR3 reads CASSAGRWRGRTDTQYF. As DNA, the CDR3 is TGTGCCAGCAGCGCAGGCAGGTGGCGGGGCCGCACAGATACGCAGTATTTT.

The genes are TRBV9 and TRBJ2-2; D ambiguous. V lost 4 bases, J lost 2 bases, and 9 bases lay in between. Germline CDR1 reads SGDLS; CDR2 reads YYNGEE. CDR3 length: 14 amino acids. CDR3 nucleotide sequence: TGTGCCAGCAGCTCACCCCAAAACACCGGGGAGCTGTTTTTT. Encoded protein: CASSSPQNTGELFF.

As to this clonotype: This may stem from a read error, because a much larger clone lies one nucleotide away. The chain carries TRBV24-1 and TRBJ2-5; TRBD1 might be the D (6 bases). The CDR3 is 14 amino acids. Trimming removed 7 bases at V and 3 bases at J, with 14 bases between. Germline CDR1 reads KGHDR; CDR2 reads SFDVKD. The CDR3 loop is CATSYRDSEETQYF. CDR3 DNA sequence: TGTGCCACCAGCTACAGGGATTCGGAAGAGACCCAGTACTTC.

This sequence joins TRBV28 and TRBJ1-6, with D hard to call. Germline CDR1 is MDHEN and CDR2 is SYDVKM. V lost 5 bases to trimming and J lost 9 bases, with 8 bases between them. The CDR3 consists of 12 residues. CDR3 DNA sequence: TGTGCCAGCAGTCTTACGTCTTCACCCCTCCACTTT. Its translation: CASSLTSSPLHF. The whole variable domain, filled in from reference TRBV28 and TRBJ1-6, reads DVKVTQSSRYLVKRTGEKVFLECVQDMDHENMFWYRQDPGLGLRLIYFSYDVKMKEKGDIPEGYSVSREKKERFSLILESASTNQTSMYLCASSLTSSPLHFGNGTRLTVT.

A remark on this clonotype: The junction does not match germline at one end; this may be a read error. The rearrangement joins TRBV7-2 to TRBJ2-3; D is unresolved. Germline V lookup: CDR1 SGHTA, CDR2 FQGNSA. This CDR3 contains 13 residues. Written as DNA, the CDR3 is TGTGCCAGCAGCCGCCAGAAGGCAGACACGCAGTATTTT. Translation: CASSRQKADTQYF.

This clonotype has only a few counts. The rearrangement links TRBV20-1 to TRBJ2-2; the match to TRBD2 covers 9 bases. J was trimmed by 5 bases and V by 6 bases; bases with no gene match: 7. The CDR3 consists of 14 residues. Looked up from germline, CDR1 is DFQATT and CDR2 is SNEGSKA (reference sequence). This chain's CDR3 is CSARAGGRTGELFF. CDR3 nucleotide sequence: TGCAGTGCCCGAGCGGGAGGAAGAACCGGGGAGCTGTTTTTT.

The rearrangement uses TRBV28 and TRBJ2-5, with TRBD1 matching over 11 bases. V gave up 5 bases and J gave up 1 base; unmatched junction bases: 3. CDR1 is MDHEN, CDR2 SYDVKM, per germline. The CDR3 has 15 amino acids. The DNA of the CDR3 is TGTGCCAGCAGTCCCGGACAGGGGGCCCAAGAGACCCAGTACTTC. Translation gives CASSPGQGAQETQYF. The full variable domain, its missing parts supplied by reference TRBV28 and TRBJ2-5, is DVKVTQSSRYLVKRTGEKVFLECVQDMDHENMFWYRQDPGLGLRLIYFSYDVKMKEKGDIPEGYSVSREKKERFSLILESASTNQTSMYLCASSPGQGAQETQYFGPGTRLLVL.

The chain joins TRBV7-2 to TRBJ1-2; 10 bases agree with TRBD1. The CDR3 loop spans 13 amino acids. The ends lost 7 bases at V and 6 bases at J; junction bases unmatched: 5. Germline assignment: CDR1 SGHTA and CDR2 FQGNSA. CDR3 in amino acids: CASTLTGGNGYTF. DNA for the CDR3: TGTGCCAGCACCCTGACAGGGGGCAATGGCTACACCTTC.

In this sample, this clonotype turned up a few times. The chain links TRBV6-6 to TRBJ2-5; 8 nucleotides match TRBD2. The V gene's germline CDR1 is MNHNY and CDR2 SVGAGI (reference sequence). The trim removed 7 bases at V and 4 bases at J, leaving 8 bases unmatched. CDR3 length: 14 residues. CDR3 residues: CASTPPGLGETQYF. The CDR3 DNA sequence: TGTGCCAGCACTCCTCCGGGACTAGGAGAGACCCAGTACTTC.

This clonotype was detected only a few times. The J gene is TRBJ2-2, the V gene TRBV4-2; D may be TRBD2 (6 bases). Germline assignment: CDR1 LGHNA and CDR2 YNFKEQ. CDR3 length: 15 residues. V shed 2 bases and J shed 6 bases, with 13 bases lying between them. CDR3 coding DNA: TGTGCCAGCAGCCAATCCCTAGGGGAGGCCGGGGAGCTGTTTTTT. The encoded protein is CASSQSLGEAGELFF.

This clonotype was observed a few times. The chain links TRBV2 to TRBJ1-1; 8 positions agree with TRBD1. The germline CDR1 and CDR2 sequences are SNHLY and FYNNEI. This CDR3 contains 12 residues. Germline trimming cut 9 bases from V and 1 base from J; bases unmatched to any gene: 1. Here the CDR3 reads CARGQGNTEAFF. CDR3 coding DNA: TGTGCCAGAGGACAGGGGAACACTGAAGCTTTCTTT. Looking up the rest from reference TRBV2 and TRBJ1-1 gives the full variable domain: EPEVTQTPSHQVTQMGQEVILRCVPISNHLYFYWYRQILGQKVEFLVSFYNNEISEKSEIFDDQFSVERPDGSNFTLKIRSTKLEDSAMYFCARGQGNTEAFFGQGTRLTVV.

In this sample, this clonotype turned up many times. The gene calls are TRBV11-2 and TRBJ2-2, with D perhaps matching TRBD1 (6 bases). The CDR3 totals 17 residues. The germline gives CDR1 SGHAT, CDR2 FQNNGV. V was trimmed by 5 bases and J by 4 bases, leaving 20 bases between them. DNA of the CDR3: TGTGCCAGCAGCCATAGCCTATACAGGGTCCCCACCGGGGAGCTGTTTTTT. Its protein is CASSHSLYRVPTGELFF.

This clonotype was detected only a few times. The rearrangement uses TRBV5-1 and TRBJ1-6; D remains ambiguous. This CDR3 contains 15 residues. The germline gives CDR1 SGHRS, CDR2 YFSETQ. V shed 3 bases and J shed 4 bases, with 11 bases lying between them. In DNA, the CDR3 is TGCGCCAGCAGCTCAGGCCCGGGATATAATTCACCCCTCCACTTT. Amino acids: CASSSGPGYNSPLHF.

CDR3 DNA: TGTGCCAGCAGTGGATCGGGACTAGCGGGAGGGATAGGAGAGACCCAGTACTTC. It codes for CASSGSGLAGGIGETQYF. This rearrangement joins TRBV27 to TRBJ2-5, with TRBD2 identical over 16 bases. V shed 5 bases, J shed 4 bases, and the junction held 10 bases outside the gene matches. Germline CDR1 MNHEY, CDR2 SMNVEV (reference sequence). CDR3 length: 18 residues.

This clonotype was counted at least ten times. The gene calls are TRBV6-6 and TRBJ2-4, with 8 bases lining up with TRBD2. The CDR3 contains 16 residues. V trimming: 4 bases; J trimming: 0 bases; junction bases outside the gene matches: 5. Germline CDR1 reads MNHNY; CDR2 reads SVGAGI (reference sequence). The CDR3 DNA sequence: TGTGCCAGCAGTTCCGGGGGGGGCTCAGCCAAAAACATTCAGTACTTC. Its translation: CASSSGGGSAKNIQYF.